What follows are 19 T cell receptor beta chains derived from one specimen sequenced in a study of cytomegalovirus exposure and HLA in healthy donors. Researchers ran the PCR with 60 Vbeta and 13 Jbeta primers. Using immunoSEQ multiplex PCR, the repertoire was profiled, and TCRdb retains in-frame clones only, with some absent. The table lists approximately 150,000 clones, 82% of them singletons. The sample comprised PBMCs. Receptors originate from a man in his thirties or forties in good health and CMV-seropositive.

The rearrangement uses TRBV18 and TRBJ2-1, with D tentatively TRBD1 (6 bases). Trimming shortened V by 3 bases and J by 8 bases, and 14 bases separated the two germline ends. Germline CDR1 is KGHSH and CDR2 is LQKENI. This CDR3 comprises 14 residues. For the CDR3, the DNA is TGTGCCAGCTCACCGAGCCAGGGGCGCGATGAGCAGTTCTTC. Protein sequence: CASSPSQGRDEQFF.

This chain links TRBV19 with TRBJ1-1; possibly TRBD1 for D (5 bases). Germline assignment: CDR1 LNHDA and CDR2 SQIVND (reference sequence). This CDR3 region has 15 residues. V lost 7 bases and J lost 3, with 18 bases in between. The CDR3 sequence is CASTSLAGRHTEAFF. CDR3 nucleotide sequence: TGTGCCAGTACTTCATTGGCAGGGCGACACACTGAAGCTTTCTTT. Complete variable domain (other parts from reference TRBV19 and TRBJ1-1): DGGITQSPKYLFRKEGQNVTLSCEQNLNHDAMYWYRQDPGQGLRLIYYSQIVNDFQKGDIAEGYSVSREKKESFPLTVTSAQKNPTAFYLCASTSLAGRHTEAFFGQGTRLTVV.

CDR3 region: CASSRIAGGDEQYF. The CDR3 DNA sequence: TGCGCCAGCAGCCGTATAGCGGGGGGGGACGAGCAGTACTTC. The chain links TRBV5-1 to TRBJ2-7; 11 bases are shared with TRBD2. This CDR3 has 14 residues. Per the germline V gene, CDR1 is SGHRS and CDR2 is YFSETQ. The V and J ends lost 4 bases and 5 bases, in that order; junction bases with no gene match: 5. The complete variable domain, with remaining parts taken from reference TRBV5-1 and TRBJ2-7, reads KAGVTQTPRYLIKTRGQQVTLSCSPISGHRSVSWYQQTPGQGLQFLFEYFSETQRNKGNFPGRFSGRQFSNSRSEMNVSTLELGDSALYLCASSRIAGGDEQYFGPGTRLTVT.

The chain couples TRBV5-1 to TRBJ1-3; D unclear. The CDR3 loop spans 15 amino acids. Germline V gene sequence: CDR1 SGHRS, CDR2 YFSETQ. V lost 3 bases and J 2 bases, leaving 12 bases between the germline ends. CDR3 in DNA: TGCGCCAGCAGCTCAGACCCGGGGACTGGAAACACCATATATTTT. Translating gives CASSSDPGTGNTIYF.

As DNA, the CDR3 is TGTGCCAGCAGCTCGGTGGAAGGGGGCGACCAGCCCCAGCATTTT. Translating gives CASSSVEGGDQPQHF. The chain uses TRBV7-9 and TRBJ1-5, with 7 positions matching TRBD1. Germline assignment: CDR1 SEHNR and CDR2 FQNEAQ (reference sequence). This CDR3 spans 15 amino acids. Losses at the gene ends were 4 bases for V and 7 bases for J; bases not matched to a gene: 10.

CDR3 coding DNA: TGTGCCAGCTTCACAACGGGGGATAGCGATGGCTACACCTTC. The encoded protein is CASFTTGDSDGYTF. The chain recombines TRBV7-9 with TRBJ1-2, with D tentatively TRBD1 (5 bases). Germline V gene lookup returns CDR1 SEHNR and CDR2 FQNEAQ (reference sequence). V was trimmed by 8 bases and J by 6 bases, leaving 19 bases between them. This CDR3 has 14 amino acids.

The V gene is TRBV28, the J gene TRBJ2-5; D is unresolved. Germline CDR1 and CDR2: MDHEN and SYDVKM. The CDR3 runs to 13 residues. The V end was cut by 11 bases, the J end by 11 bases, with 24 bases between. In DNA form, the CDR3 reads TGTGCCGGCGAGGTCTTCCGTCTACGATCGCAGTACTTC. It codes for CAGEVFRLRSQYF.

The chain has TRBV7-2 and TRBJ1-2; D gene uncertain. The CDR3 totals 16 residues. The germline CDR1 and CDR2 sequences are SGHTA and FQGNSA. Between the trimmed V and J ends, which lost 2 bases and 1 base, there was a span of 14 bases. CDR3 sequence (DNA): TGTGCCAGCAGCTTATCTTCGGCGGCCGTTAACTATGGCTACACCTTC. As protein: CASSLSSAAVNYGYTF. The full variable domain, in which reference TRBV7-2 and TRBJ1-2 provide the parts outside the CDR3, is GAGVSQSPSNKVTEKGKDVELRCDPISGHTALYWYRQSLGQGLEFLIYFQGNSAPDKSGLPSDRFSAERTGGSVSTLTIQRTQQEDSAVYLCASSLSSAAVNYGYTFGSGTRLTVV.

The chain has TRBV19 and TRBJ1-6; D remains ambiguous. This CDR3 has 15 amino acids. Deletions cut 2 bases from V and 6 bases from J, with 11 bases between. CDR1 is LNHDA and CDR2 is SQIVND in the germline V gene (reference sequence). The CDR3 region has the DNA TGTGCCAGTAGTATATCACACACAATTAATTCACCCCTCCACTTT. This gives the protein CASSISHTINSPLHF. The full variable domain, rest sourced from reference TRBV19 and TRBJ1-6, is DGGITQSPKYLFRKEGQNVTLSCEQNLNHDAMYWYRQDPGQGLRLIYYSQIVNDFQKGDIAEGYSVSREKKESFPLTVTSAQKNPTAFYLCASSISHTINSPLHFGNGTRLTVT.

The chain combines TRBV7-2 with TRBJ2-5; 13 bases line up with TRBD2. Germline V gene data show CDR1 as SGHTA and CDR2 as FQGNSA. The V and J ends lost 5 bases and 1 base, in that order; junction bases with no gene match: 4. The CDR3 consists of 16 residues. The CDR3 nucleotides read TGTGCCAGCAGCCTGGGACTAGCGGGGCCCCAAGAGACCCAGTACTTC. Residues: CASSLGLAGPQETQYF.

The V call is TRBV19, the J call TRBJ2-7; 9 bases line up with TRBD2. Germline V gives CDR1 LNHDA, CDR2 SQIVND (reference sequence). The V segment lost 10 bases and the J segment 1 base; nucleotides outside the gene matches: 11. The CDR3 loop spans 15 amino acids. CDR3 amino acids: CATRWGLAGSYEQYF. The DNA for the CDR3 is TGTGCCACAAGGTGGGGGCTAGCGGGATCCTACGAGCAGTACTTC.

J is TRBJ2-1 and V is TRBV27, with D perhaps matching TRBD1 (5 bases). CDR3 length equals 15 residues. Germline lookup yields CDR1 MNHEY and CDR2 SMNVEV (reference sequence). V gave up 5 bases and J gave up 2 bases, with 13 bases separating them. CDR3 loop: CASSLRDRTYNEQFF. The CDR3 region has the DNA TGTGCCAGCAGTCTCAGGGATAGGACCTACAATGAGCAGTTCTTC.

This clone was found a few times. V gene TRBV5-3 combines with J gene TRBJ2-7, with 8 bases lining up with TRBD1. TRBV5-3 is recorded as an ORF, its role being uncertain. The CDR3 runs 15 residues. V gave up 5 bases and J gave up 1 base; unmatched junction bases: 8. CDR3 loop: CARSFLDRVSYEQYF. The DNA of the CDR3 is TGTGCCAGAAGTTTTCTGGACAGGGTATCCTACGAGCAGTACTTC.

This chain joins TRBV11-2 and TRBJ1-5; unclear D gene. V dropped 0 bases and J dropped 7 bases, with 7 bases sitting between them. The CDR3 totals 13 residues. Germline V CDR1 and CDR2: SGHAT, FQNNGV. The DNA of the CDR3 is TGTGCCAGCAGCTTAGATCTCGGGCAGCCCCAGCATTTT. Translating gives CASSLDLGQPQHF.

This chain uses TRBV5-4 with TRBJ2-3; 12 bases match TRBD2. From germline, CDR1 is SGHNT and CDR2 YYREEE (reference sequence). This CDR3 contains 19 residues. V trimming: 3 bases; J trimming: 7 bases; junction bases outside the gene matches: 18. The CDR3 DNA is TGTGCCAGCAGCTACGGAGGGACTAGCGGGTGGATAGGGATGCATACGCAGTATTTT. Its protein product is CASSYGGTSGWIGMHTQYF.

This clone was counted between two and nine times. CDR3 DNA sequence: TGTGCCAGCCGGGAACGGAACACGCAGTATTTT. Its protein is CASRERNTQYF. The V and J genes are TRBV27 and TRBJ2-3; D may be TRBD2 (5 bases). The V end was cut by 8 bases, the J end by 9 bases, with 12 bases between. The CDR3 has 11 residues. Germline V gene data show CDR1 as MNHEY and CDR2 as SMNVEV (reference sequence).

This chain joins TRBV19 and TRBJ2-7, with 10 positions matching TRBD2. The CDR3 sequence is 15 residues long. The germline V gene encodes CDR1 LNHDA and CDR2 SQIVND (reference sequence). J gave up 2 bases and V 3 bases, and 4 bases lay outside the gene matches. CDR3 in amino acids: CASSIFLAGAYEQYF. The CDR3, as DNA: TGTGCCAGTAGTATCTTCCTAGCGGGGGCCTACGAGCAGTACTTC.

CDR3 residues: CASRRGTGVDNEQFF. The CDR3 nucleotides read TGTGCCAGCAGGAGGGGGACAGGGGTGGACAATGAGCAGTTCTTC. This chain links TRBV5-4 with TRBJ2-1; 10 bases match TRBD1. V shed 5 bases, J shed 5 bases, and the junction held 7 bases outside the gene matches. The germline V gene has CDR1 SGHNT and CDR2 YYREEE (reference sequence). This CDR3 region has 15 residues.

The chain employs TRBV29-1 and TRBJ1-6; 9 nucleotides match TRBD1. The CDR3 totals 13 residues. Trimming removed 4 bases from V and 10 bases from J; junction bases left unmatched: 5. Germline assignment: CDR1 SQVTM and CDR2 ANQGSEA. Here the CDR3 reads CSVGQGVGSPLHF. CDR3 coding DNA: TGCAGCGTTGGACAGGGGGTAGGGTCACCCCTCCACTTT.